The subject of this entry is one T cell receptor beta chain. Its antigen is not known. The data were obtained in a study of response to subunit inactivated influenza vaccine. Whole-study results and caveats: Only a handful of new T cells, the authors suggested, are recruited with each seasonal influenza vaccination.

In TCRdb, the RT-PCR reads were re-called with MiXCR into one record per CDR3 protein. The sample holds about 240,000 distinct CDR3 sequences, 12% seen once. The length of the CDR3 is 15 residues. Germline V gives CDR1 SGHDT, CDR2 YYEEEE. Trimming left V 0 bases short and J 0 bases short, with 10 bases between. The input for sequencing was non-naive T cells sorted from PBMCs, taken approximately 15 days before vaccination. The chain uses TRBV5-6 and TRBJ2-7; D may correspond to TRBD1 or TRBD2 (5 bases each). This TCR was sampled from a man aged 50 or older who received an inactivated influenza vaccine. For the CDR3, the DNA is TGTGCCAGCAGCTTGGAGGGACGGACCTCCTACGAGCAGTACTTC. Translating gives CASSLEGRTSYEQYF.